The entry that follows covers one TCR beta chain sequence. The entry originates in a study of blood T cell repertoires in COVID-19. On the study more broadly: Samples came from the United States, Italy and Spain, spanning acute and convalescent COVID-19. PBMCs, B-cell-depleted T cells, or T cells provided the cDNA or gDNA that made up the material.

With 0 bases clipped from V and 1 base from J, the junction kept 2 bases outside the gene matches. The length of the CDR3 is 16 residues. Germline V lookup: CDR1 KGHSH, CDR2 LQKENI. How the authors handled the data: Amplifying reference gene primers gave estimates of nucleated cell counts. Sequencing used immunoSEQ multiplex PCR; TCRdb keeps in-frame clones, though not all of them. V and J calls and clone size are given by that table; D and trimming were obtained from the DNA. The sample records approximately 200,000 clones, approximately 83% being singletons. Sequencing was done on a sample of peripheral blood. This rearrangement joins TRBV18 to TRBJ2-2; 7 bases fit TRBD2. This sequence was found in a man in his fifties or sixties with acute or convalescent COVID-19. CDR3: CASSPPAGVNTGELFF. DNA of the CDR3: TGTGCCAGCTCACCACCGGCGGGGGTGAACACCGGGGAGCTGTTTTTT.